A single sample is the source of the 15 T cell receptor beta chains below, sequenced in a study of technical replicates of blood from several donors. Using immunoSEQ multiplex PCR, the repertoire was profiled, and TCRdb retains in-frame clones only, with some absent. The repertoire consists of about 13,000 clones, with about 85% occurring once and the leading ten covering roughly an eighth. Material: PBMCs. These receptor sequences come from a human donor in good health.

The CDR3 sequence is CASSTGQGGGYTF. The CDR3 DNA follows: TGTGCCAGCAGCACGGGACAGGGGGGGGGCTACACCTTC. The chain recombines TRBV5-8 with TRBJ1-2, with 11 bases identical to TRBD1. The ends lost 4 bases at V and 8 bases at J; junction bases unmatched: 4. This CDR3 has 13 amino acids. From germline, CDR1 is SGHTS and CDR2 YDEGEE.

The chain joins TRBV21-1 to TRBJ2-1; TRBD1 was called by the table and not checked on the DNA. TRBV21-1 is marked as a pseudogene. CDR3 length: 18 amino acids. DNA for the CDR3: TGTGCCAGCAGCACCCCAGGGGGAGAGTGGGGCTCCTACAATGAGCAGTTCTTC. It specifies CASSTPGGEWGSYNEQFF.

The V and J genes are TRBV6-1 and TRBJ2-1, with D perhaps matching TRBD2 (6 bases). The V and J ends lost 1 base and 9 bases respectively, with 22 bases between them. The V gene's germline CDR1 is MNHNS and CDR2 SASEGT. This CDR3 has 17 residues. CDR3 in DNA: TGTGCCAGCAGTGAAGAGCCCCGGACTACCAAGCCTGCTGAGCAGTTCTTC. It codes for CASSEEPRTTKPAEQFF.

The J gene is TRBJ1-1, the V gene TRBV13; no clear D. Germline lookup yields CDR1 PRHDT and CDR2 FYEKMQ (reference sequence). CDR3 length equals 12 residues. V lost 5 bases and J 1 base, leaving 5 bases between the germline ends. The CDR3 DNA reads TGTGCCAGCAGCCAACAGAACACTGAAGCTTTCTTT. The encoded protein is CASSQQNTEAFF.

The rearrangement uses TRBV4-1 and TRBJ2-7; D perhaps matches TRBD1 (5 bases). V lost 0 bases to trimming and J lost 4 bases, with 16 bases between them. CDR1 is MGHRA, CDR2 YSYEKL, per germline. The CDR3 loop spans 16 amino acids. The CDR3 loop is CASSQEPQGFGYEQYF. The CDR3 DNA reads as TGCGCCAGCAGCCAAGAACCCCAGGGATTCGGATACGAGCAGTACTTC.

V gene TRBV7-8 combines with J gene TRBJ1-1, with D unclear. Germline V gene lookup returns CDR1 SGHVS and CDR2 FQNEAQ. The germline V and J ends were trimmed by 7 bases and 2 bases, with 26 bases remaining between them. This CDR3 spans 18 amino acids. The CDR3 loop is CASTFVHTPLLINTEAFF. The CDR3 nucleotides are TGTGCCAGCACCTTCGTGCACACCCCCTTACTAATTAACACTGAAGCTTTCTTT.

The chain carries TRBV28 and TRBJ2-1; maybe TRBD2 (5 bases). This CDR3 has 13 residues. CDR1 is MDHEN and CDR2 is SYDVKM in the germline V gene. Trimming cost V 3 bases and J 8 bases, with 11 bases left between them. CDR3 coding DNA: TGTGCCAGCAGTTTTTTTGGGCGGGATGAGCAGTTCTTC. This translates into CASSFFGRDEQFF.

Remarks on this clone: A read error may account for a junction end that differs from germline. V is TRBV28 and J is TRBJ1-5; the match to TRBD1 covers 12 bases. The CDR3 runs to 16 residues. Germline CDR1 MDHEN, CDR2 SYDVKM. CDR3 sequence: CASSVAGQGAGQSQHF. CDR3 bases: TGTGCCAGCAGTGTCGCGGGACAGGGGGCCGGTCAGTCCCAGCATTTT. Combining the CDR3 with reference TRBV28 and TRBJ1-5 gives the whole variable domain DVKVTQSSRYLVKRTGEKVFLECVQDMDHENMFWYRQDPGLGLRLIYFSYDVKMKEKGDIPEGYSVSREKKERFSLILESASTNQTSMYLCASSVAGQGAGQSQHFGDGTRLSIL.

The V gene is TRBV5-1, the J gene TRBJ1-2; 9 positions agree with TRBD1. This CDR3 has 14 residues. V was pared by 4 bases and J by 7 bases, with 8 bases of the junction left unmatched. CDR1 and CDR2 from the germline V gene are SGHRS and YFSETQ. CDR3 DNA sequence: TGCGCCAGCAGCACGGACAGGGGAAGCCTTGGCTACACCTTC. Translation gives CASSTDRGSLGYTF.

This clone was counted only a few times. The chain employs TRBV4-2 and TRBJ2-7; the match to TRBD1 covers 7 bases. The CDR3 has 14 amino acids. Germline CDR1 reads LGHNA; CDR2 reads YNFKEQ. With 2 bases clipped from V and 2 bases from J, the junction kept 3 bases outside the gene matches. The CDR3, as DNA: TGTGCCAGCAGCCAAACAGGGGTCCCCTACGAGCAGTACTTC. Amino acids: CASSQTGVPYEQYF.

The rearrangement joins TRBV6-4 to TRBJ2-3, with TRBD2 matching 10 bases. V lost 0 bases to trimming and J lost 5 bases; unmatched junction nucleotides: 8. The CDR3 runs to 17 residues. Germline values: CDR1 MRHNA, CDR2 SNTAGT. The CDR3 nucleotides are TGTGCCAGCAGTGACTCATTGGGAGCGGGAGGGCTAGATACGCAGTATTTT. Amino acid sequence: CASSDSLGAGGLDTQYF.

This chain joins TRBV9 and TRBJ2-7; 10 bases are a match to TRBD1. The V and J ends lost 7 bases and 0 bases, in that order; junction bases with no gene match: 7. The CDR3 is 15 residues long. Germline CDR1 and CDR2: SGDLS and YYNGEE. CDR3 residues: CASAAGTGVSYEQYF. CDR3 coding DNA: TGTGCCAGCGCTGCGGGGACAGGGGTCTCCTACGAGCAGTACTTC. Filled out from reference TRBV9 and TRBJ2-7, the complete variable domain reads DSGVTQTPKHLITATGQRVTLRCSPRSGDLSVYWYQQSLDQGLQFLIQYYNGEERAKGNILERFSAQQFPDLHSELNLSSLELGDSALYFCASAAGTGVSYEQYFGPGTRLTVT.

Only a few counts were recorded for this clone. The rearrangement uses TRBV10-3 and TRBJ1-2, with 7 bases aligning to TRBD1. Germline CDR1 and CDR2: ENHRY and SYGVKD. J gave up 8 bases and V 6 bases, and 12 bases lay outside the gene matches. CDR3 length: 14 amino acids. The CDR3 spells CAISRTGGDGGYTF. The CDR3 region has the DNA TGTGCCATCAGCCGGACAGGTGGGGACGGGGGCTACACCTTC.

The chain uses TRBV2 and TRBJ2-7, with 11 bases fitting TRBD2. V was pared by 4 bases and J by 5 bases, with 4 bases of the junction left unmatched. The CDR3 sequence is 14 residues long. CDR1 is SNHLY, CDR2 FYNNEI, per germline. Here the CDR3 DNA reads TGTGCCAGCAGTGGACTAGCGGGAACCGACGAGCAGTACTTC. As protein: CASSGLAGTDEQYF.

The chain employs TRBV5-1 and TRBJ2-3, with no clear D. Per the germline V gene, CDR1 is SGHRS and CDR2 is YFSETQ. CDR3 length: 13 residues. Trimming left V 2 bases short and J 5 bases short, with 9 bases between. The CDR3 DNA sequence: TGCGCCAGCAGCTTTGACTTCAGAGATACGCAGTATTTT. Translation: CASSFDFRDTQYF.